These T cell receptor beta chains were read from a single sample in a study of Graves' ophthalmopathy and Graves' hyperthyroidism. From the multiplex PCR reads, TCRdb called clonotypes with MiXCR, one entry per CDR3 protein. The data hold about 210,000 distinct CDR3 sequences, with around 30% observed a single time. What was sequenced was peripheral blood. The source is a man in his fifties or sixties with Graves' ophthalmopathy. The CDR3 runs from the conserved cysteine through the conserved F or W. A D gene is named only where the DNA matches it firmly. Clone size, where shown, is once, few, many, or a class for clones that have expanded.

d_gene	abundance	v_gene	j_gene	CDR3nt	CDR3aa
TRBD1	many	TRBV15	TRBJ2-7	TGTGCCACCAGCAGAGAGGGACAGGGCTCCTACGAGCAGTACTTC	CATSREGQGSYEQYF
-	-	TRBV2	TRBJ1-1	TGTGCCAGCAGTGAATGGCTGTCTGAAGCTTTCTTT	CASSEWLSEAFF
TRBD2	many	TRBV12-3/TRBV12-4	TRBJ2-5	TGTGCCAGCTCCTACGGACTAGCAGAACAAGAGACCCAGTACTTC	CASSYGLAEQETQYF
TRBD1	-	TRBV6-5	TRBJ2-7	TGTGCCAGCAGTTCAAAGGGGACAGATTCCTACGAGCAGTACTTC	CASSSKGTDSYEQYF
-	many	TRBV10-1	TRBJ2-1	TGCGCCAGCAGTGAGTCGGGTCCAGCCTACAATGAGCAGTTCTTC	CASSESGPAYNEQFF
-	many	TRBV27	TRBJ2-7	TGTGCCAGCAGTCCCCTCCAGCTCGGGTGGGGCTACGAGCAGTACTTC	CASSPLQLGWGYEQYF
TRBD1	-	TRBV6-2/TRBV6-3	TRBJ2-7	TGTGCCAGCAGTTCGGGACAGGGGACCACCTACGAGCAGTACTTC	CASSSGQGTTYEQYF
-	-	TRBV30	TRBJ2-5	TGTGCCTGGAGGCCGTGGACACCCCAGGCGGAGACCCAGTACTTC	CAWRPWTPQAETQYF
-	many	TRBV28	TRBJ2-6	TGTGCCAGCAGTTTATACGGACAGCTCTCTGGGGCCAACGTCCTGACTTTC	CASSLYGQLSGANVLTF
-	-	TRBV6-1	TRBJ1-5	TGTGCCAGCAAGCCAGGGCGTAATCAGCCCCAGCATTTT	CASKPGRNQPQHF
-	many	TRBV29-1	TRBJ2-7	TGCAGCGTTGAAGATCACTCTCCCCAGGGCTCCGAGCAGTACTTC	CSVEDHSPQGSEQYF
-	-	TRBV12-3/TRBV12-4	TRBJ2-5	TGTGCCAGCAGTTTGAGCTATGGTCAGACCCAGTACTTC	CASSLSYGQTQYF
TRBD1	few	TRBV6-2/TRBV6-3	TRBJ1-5	TGTGCCAGCAGTTACACGACAGGGGGCGGCAATCAGCCCCAGCATTTT	CASSYTTGGGNQPQHF
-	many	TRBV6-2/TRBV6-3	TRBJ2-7	TGTGCCAGCCGTGGCGGTCCATCCTACGAGCAGTACTTC	CASRGGPSYEQYF
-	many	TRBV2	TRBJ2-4	TGTGCCAGCAGTCCACCGTCCCTCCTCAGCATCAAAAACATTCAGTACTTC	CASSPPSLLSIKNIQYF
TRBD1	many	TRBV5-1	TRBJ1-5	TGCGCCAGCAGCCCAGGGGGCGCGGGTGATCAGCCCCAGCATTTT	CASSPGGAGDQPQHF